The 18 T cell receptor beta chains below were found in one sample sequenced in a study of PD-1 blockade in classical Hodgkin lymphoma. Each patient relapsed following autologous stem cell transplantation, and prior brentuximab vedotin exposure differed. Using immunoSEQ multiplex PCR, the repertoire was profiled, and TCRdb retains in-frame clones only, with some absent. The data show 20,000 or so clones, about 88% seen once. The material sequenced was peripheral blood mononuclear cells (PBMCs), taken at baseline. The source is a human donor with classical Hodgkin lymphoma.

V and J are TRBV2 and TRBJ1-2, with 7 bases aligning to TRBD1. CDR1 is SNHLY, CDR2 FYNNEI, per germline. The trim removed 3 bases at V and 8 bases at J, leaving 6 bases unmatched. This CDR3 contains 13 residues. The CDR3 coding sequence is TGTGCCAGCAGTGATAGGAAAGGGGGCGGCTACACCTTC. Its translation: CASSDRKGGGYTF.

The rearrangement joins TRBV18 to TRBJ1-1, with TRBD1 identical over 7 bases. The length of the CDR3 is 14 residues. Germline assignment: CDR1 KGHSH and CDR2 LQKENI. V was clipped by 3 bases and J by 8 bases; unmatched bases: 9. The DNA for the CDR3 is TGTGCCAGCTCACCGGGGACAGCGGGGGTAGAAGCTTTCTTT. Residues: CASSPGTAGVEAFF.

V and J are TRBV7-2 and TRBJ2-1; D not certain. The germline V gene encodes CDR1 SGHTA and CDR2 FQGNSA. The V and J ends lost 4 bases and 6 bases respectively, with 13 bases between them. The CDR3 is made up of 14 amino acids. The CDR3 coding sequence is TGTGCCAGCAGCTCCCTACGCTACAGCAATGAGCAGTTCTTC. This codes for CASSSLRYSNEQFF.

The chain combines TRBV2 with TRBJ1-2, with D possibly being TRBD1 (6 bases). V lost 5 bases, J lost 8 bases, and 18 bases lay in between. Germline V CDR1 and CDR2: SNHLY, FYNNEI. This CDR3 region has 14 residues. CDR3 DNA: TGTGCCAGCAGTTTCGACAGGTTGAGGTTCGGCTACACCTTC. Residues: CASSFDRLRFGYTF.

This clone has only one observation. This chain connects TRBV21-1 to TRBJ1-5. TRBV21-1 represents a pseudogene. The CDR3 runs 8 residues. The CDR3 DNA reads as TGTGCCAGCACATTTTCGATTTTT. Amino acids: CASTFSIF.

The V gene is TRBV7-2, the J gene TRBJ1-2; 10 nucleotides match TRBD1. The CDR3 has 13 amino acids. Germline V gives CDR1 SGHTA, CDR2 FQGNSA. Unmatched junction bases numbered 8, after V lost 3 bases and J lost 13 bases. DNA for the CDR3: TGTGCCAGCAGCTTGGGGGGGACAGGGGAGTGCACCTTC. It yields the protein CASSLGGTGECTF.

This chain joins TRBV19 and TRBJ2-1; D may be TRBD2 (6 bases). The CDR3 totals 15 residues. V dropped 4 bases and J dropped 5 bases, with 15 bases sitting between them. Germline CDR1 LNHDA, CDR2 SQIVND (reference sequence). CDR3 bases: TGTGCCAGTAGTAAGATAGGAGGGTTTAACAATGAGCAGTTCTTC. Its translation: CASSKIGGFNNEQFF.

This clone appeared once. The chain carries TRBV9 and TRBJ2-1; either TRBD1 or TRBD2 may fit D (6 bases each). V lost 0 bases and J 3 bases, leaving 10 bases between the germline ends. The CDR3 runs to 15 residues. The germline V gene has CDR1 SGDLS and CDR2 YYNGEE. CDR3 sequence reads: CASSVDGGHYNEQFF. The CDR3 nucleotides are TGTGCCAGCAGCGTAGACGGGGGACACTACAATGAGCAGTTCTTC.

The V and J genes are TRBV28 and TRBJ2-7; TRBD2 matches 11 bases. Germline V gene sequence: CDR1 MDHEN, CDR2 SYDVKM. This CDR3 spans 16 amino acids. Trimming cost V 5 bases and J 2 bases; bases outside gene matches: 8. Here the CDR3 reads CASSRLTSGTTYEQYF. DNA of the CDR3: TGTGCCAGCAGTCGTCTGACTAGCGGGACCACCTACGAGCAGTACTTC.

The V call is TRBV28, the J call TRBJ1-6; the D gene is possibly TRBD1 (5 bases). The V gene lost 2 bases and the J gene lost 0 bases, with 23 bases spanning the gap. The CDR3 consists of 21 residues. CDR1 is MDHEN and CDR2 is SYDVKM in the germline V gene. Here the CDR3 DNA reads TGTGCCAGCAGTTTAGGCTGGGGGGGTTTCGCCCGAAGCTCCTATAATTCACCCCTCCACTTT. Translated: CASSLGWGGFARSSYNSPLHF.

The J gene is TRBJ1-1, the V gene TRBV19; 7 nucleotides align to TRBD1. This CDR3 comprises 14 residues. Germline V gene sequence: CDR1 LNHDA, CDR2 SQIVND (reference sequence). The V and J ends lost 2 bases and 4 bases, in that order; junction bases with no gene match: 4. The CDR3 loop is CASSITGVGTEAFF. The CDR3 nucleotides are TGTGCCAGTAGTATAACAGGGGTTGGCACTGAAGCTTTCTTT.

The chain combines TRBV5-8 with TRBJ1-1, with 7 nucleotides matching TRBD1. Germline CDR1 and CDR2: SGHTS and YDEGEE. This CDR3 contains 14 residues. V trimming: 0 bases; J trimming: 1 base; junction bases outside the gene matches: 0. The CDR3 region has the DNA TGTGCCAGCAGCTTGGACAGGGGGAACACTGAAGCTTTCTTT. It specifies CASSLDRGNTEAFF.

J is TRBJ2-7 and V is TRBV2; D is uncertain. Deletions cut 3 bases from V and 3 bases from J, with 18 bases between. The CDR3 is 16 amino acids. Germline V gene lookup returns CDR1 SNHLY and CDR2 FYNNEI. The CDR3 protein is CASSEGRNSQFYEQYF. The CDR3 DNA follows: TGTGCCAGCAGTGAGGGCAGGAATTCCCAGTTCTACGAGCAGTACTTC. Full variable domain (remainder filled in from reference TRBV2 and TRBJ2-7): EPEVTQTPSHQVTQMGQEVILRCVPISNHLYFYWYRQILGQKVEFLVSFYNNEISEKSEIFDDQFSVERPDGSNFTLKIRSTKLEDSAMYFCASSEGRNSQFYEQYFGPGTRLTVT.

This clone was counted only a few times. This chain connects TRBV7-8 to TRBJ1-4; perhaps TRBD1 as D (5 bases). Trimming pared 5 bases from V and 0 bases from J, leaving 16 bases between. The CDR3 totals 17 residues. Per germline, CDR1 SGHVS and CDR2 FQNEAQ. CDR3 loop: CASSLDAWDSTNEKLFF. CDR3 nucleotides: TGTGCCAGCAGCCTAGACGCCTGGGACTCAACTAATGAAAAACTGTTTTTT.

The chain uses TRBV6-5 and TRBJ1-2; no reliable D call. Trimming pared 5 bases from V and 6 bases from J, leaving 19 bases between. Germline CDR1 is MNHEY and CDR2 is SVGAGI. The CDR3 runs 15 residues. In nucleotides, the CDR3 is TGTGCCAGCAGTCCCCTTGGAGGGAGAATTGATGGCTACACCTTC. This encodes CASSPLGGRIDGYTF.

The chain has TRBV28 and TRBJ1-1; D remains unclear. Germline CDR1 and CDR2: MDHEN and SYDVKM. The CDR3 is 12 amino acids. V dropped 1 base and J dropped 7 bases, with 7 bases sitting between them. DNA of the CDR3: TGTGCCAGCAGTTTATTGGGAGTTGAAGCTTTCTTT. This sequence encodes CASSLLGVEAFF.

J is TRBJ1-2 and V is TRBV15, with 8 bases lining up with TRBD1. Germline loops: CDR1 LNHNV, CDR2 YYDKDF (reference sequence). The ends lost 0 bases at V and 8 bases at J; junction bases unmatched: 8. This CDR3 has 15 residues. This chain's CDR3 is CATSRDSQGAWGYTF. CDR3 DNA: TGTGCCACCAGCAGAGATTCGCAGGGGGCATGGGGCTACACCTTC.

Written as DNA, the CDR3 is TGTGCCAGCAGTACCTGGACTAGTTCGGAGACCCAGTACTTC. Amino acids: CASSTWTSSETQYF. The rearrangement links TRBV6-5 to TRBJ2-5; 7 bases are shared with TRBD2. Per germline, CDR1 MNHEY and CDR2 SVGAGI. The V and J ends lost 5 bases and 5 bases, in that order; junction bases with no gene match: 8. This CDR3 spans 14 amino acids.